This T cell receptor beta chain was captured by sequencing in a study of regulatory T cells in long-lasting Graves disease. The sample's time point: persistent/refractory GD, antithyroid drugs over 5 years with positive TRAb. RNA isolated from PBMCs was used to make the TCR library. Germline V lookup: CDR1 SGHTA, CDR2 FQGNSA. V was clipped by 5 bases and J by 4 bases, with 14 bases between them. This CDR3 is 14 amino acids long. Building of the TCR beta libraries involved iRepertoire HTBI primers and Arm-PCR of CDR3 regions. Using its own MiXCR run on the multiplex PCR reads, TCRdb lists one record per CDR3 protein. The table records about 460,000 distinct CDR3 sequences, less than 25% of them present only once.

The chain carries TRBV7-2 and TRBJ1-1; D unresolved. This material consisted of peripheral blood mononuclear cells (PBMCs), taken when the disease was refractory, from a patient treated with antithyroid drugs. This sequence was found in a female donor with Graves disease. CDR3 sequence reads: CASSASGMGTEAFF. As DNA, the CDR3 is TGTGCCAGCAGCGCATCGGGGATGGGCACTGAAGCTTTCTTT.